This entry is about one T cell receptor beta chain. Its antigen is unknown. Sampled while nominally healthy, donors likely had unrecorded immune exposures. This CDR3 spans 16 amino acids. The V segment lost 11 bases and the J segment 0 bases; nucleotides outside the gene matches: 12. Germline V CDR1 and CDR2: LNHDA, SQIVND (reference sequence). These data are taken from a study of cytomegalovirus exposure and HLA in healthy donors. At the level of the study: Membership in the Caucasian-associated ancestry cluster was found for around 81% of almost 400 genotyped donors.

Study results and caveats: Sequencing likely produced, as an artifact, a cluster of highly shared sequence variants. In a later analysis, HLA-associated TCR beta chains were more clonally expanded than equally common others.

The PCR made use of 60 Vbeta and 13 Jbeta primers. TCRdb keeps only in-frame clones here, not all; method: immunoSEQ multiplex PCR. Of more than 90,000 clones listed, about 78% are singletons. This chain connects TRBV19 to TRBJ1-2, with TRBD1 matching 10 bases. The source is a middle-aged woman in good health and CMV-seronegative. Sequenced material: PBMCs. The CDR3 loop is CASHGGQGIPNYGYTF. The CDR3 nucleotides are TGTGCCTCTCACGGGGGACAGGGGATACCTAACTATGGCTACACCTTC. Full variable domain (missing parts from reference TRBV19 and TRBJ1-2): DGGITQSPKYLFRKEGQNVTLSCEQNLNHDAMYWYRQDPGQGLRLIYYSQIVNDFQKGDIAEGYSVSREKKESFPLTVTSAQKNPTAFYLCASHGGQGIPNYGYTFGSGTRLTVV.